This TCR beta chain was profiled in a study of CDR3 diversity in severe acne. With 4 bases removed from V and 5 bases from J, the gap between germline ends came to 17 bases. The CDR3 spans 15 residues. Looked up from germline, CDR1 is MNHNS and CDR2 is SASEGT. TCRdb fed the PCR reads into MiXCR, producing one record per CDR3 protein. The sample has over 100,000 distinct CDR3 sequences, roughly half seen once; the top ten hold around 12%. This clonotype was seen only a few times. The receptor's source is a male donor with acne. V usage is TRBV6-1 and J usage is TRBJ1-2; a weak D match, TRBD1 (5 bases). Sample: blood. This CDR3 is CASSAIGTDQYGYTF. The DNA for the CDR3 is TGTGCCAGCAGTGCCATCGGGACGGACCAATATGGCTACACCTTC.